This T cell receptor (beta chain) was obtained from a study of blood T cell repertoires in COVID-19 (TCRdb year 2020). Regarding the research as a whole: Samples covering the acute and convalescent phases of COVID-19 were provided by collaborators in the United States, Italy and Spain. Subjects who had been exposed to COVID-19, were actively infected with it, or had recovered from it provided the deeply sampled blood TCRbeta repertoires that made up the dataset. Where available, HLA class I and class II types were taken from metadata supplied by the sample provider and were not determined by assay-based typing. Sample metadata almost always included a de-identified subject ID, COVID-19 status, age in years and sex. The prospective study material was composed of cDNA or gDNA derived from T cells, B-cell-depleted T cells, or PBMCs. A freely available public database, intended as a resource for researchers studying the immune response to SARS-CoV-2, is where the repertoires were released. The samples were drawn from the first 160 participants of the ongoing ImmuneRACE study and from over a thousand subjects provided by 6 global collaborators. Study-wide findings and limitations: How much clinical and demographic metadata was included differed by source and by participant, and the metadata was provided uncurated.

The immunoSEQ Assay, a bias-controlled multiplex PCR, was used to amplify TCRbeta CDR3 regions from genomic DNA. The original pipeline was this. Within the assay, amplification of reference gene primers was used to estimate how many nucleated cells each sample contained. Sequence reads were collapsed and filtered to measure the absolute abundance of every unique TCRbeta CDR3 rearrangement. For each sample, productive Simpson clonality was calculated as the square root of Simpson's diversity index over productive rearrangements. TCRdb mirrors the immuneACCESS table, restricted to in-frame sequences. Some clones are absent from its copies; in checked studies, under half trace to an unresolved V gene, and the reason for the others is unknown. That table supplies the V and J calls and clone size; D and trimming were determined from the DNA. The sample table records about 92,000 clones; over 80% of these occur just once. The ten top clones hold about 2% of the sample.

Each collaborating institution followed its own protocols to collect whole blood in K2EDTA tubes. For TCRbeta analysis, collaborators shipped samples in one of three forms: frozen whole blood, isolated PBMCs, or DNA extracted from either of those sample types. This clone has a single count. Its antigen is currently not known. It has no much larger one-base neighbor in the sample; base qualities were not kept. From its cysteine to its phenylalanine, the CDR3 spans 17 amino acids. The DNA shown is the 51-base CDR3, in frame from base 1. The germline V gene provides CDR1 SGHVS and CDR2 FNYEAQ. At the junction V is shortened by 2 bases and J by 2 bases, with 18 bases in between.

The rearranged chain carries TRBV7-6 and TRBJ2-5; a tentative D match to TRBD1 spans 6 bases. The sample taken for sequencing was peripheral blood. This sequence was found in a human donor with active COVID-19. The donor label of this sample is uncertain. The nucleotides are TGTGCCAGCAGCTTAATTGGTGGACAGACTTATCAAGAGACCCAGTACTTC. This encodes CASSLIGGQTYQETQYF. Beyond the CDR3, the reference TRBV7-6 and TRBJ2-5 genes provide the residues; the full variable domain reads: GAGVSQSPRYKVTKRGQDVALRCDPISGHVSLYWYRQALGQGPEFLTYFNYEAQQDKSGLPNDRFSAERPEGSISTLTIQRTEQRDSAMYRCASSLIGGQTYQETQYFGPGTRLLVL.